This T cell receptor (beta chain) derives from a study of early T cells in non-severe SARS-CoV-2 infection. Study findings and constraints: VDJdb-based annotation leaned toward anti-spike CD8 responses and missed private and CD4 specificities.

TCRdb recomputed calls from the 5' RACE reads with MiXCR, one row per CDR3 protein. Among some 30,000 distinct CDR3 sequences listed, roughly 5.6% were seen once. This clonotype has a count of ten or more. What it recognizes is unknown. The CDR3 covers 17 residues. V lost 0 bases and J 3 bases, leaving 16 bases between the germline ends. Germline V CDR1 and CDR2: LGHNA, YSLEER. The sample consisted of whole blood. The chain combines TRBV4-3 with TRBJ2-3, with D perhaps matching TRBD1 (6 bases). This receptor was identified in an adult who was a healthcare worker with PCR-confirmed SARS-CoV-2 infection or an uninfected control (not recorded which). DNA for the CDR3: TGCGCCAGCAGCCAAGATACGGGAAGGGGGTTGACAGATACGCAGTATTTT. It is translated as CASSQDTGRGLTDTQYF.